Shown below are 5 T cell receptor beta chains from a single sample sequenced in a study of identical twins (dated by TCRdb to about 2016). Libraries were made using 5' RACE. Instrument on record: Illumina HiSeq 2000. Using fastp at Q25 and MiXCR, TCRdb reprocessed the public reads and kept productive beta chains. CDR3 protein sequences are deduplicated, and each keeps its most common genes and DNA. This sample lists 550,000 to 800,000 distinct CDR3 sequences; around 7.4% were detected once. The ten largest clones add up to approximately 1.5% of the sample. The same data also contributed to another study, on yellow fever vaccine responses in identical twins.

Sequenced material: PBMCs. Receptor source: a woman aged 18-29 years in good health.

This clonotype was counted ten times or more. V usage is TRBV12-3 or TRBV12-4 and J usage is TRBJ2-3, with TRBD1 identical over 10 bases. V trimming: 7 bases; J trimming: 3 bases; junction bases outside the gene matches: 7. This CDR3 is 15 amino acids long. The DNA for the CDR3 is TGTGCCAGCACCGCCGACAGGGGGCAAACAGATACGCAGTATTTT. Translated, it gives CASTADRGQTDTQYF.

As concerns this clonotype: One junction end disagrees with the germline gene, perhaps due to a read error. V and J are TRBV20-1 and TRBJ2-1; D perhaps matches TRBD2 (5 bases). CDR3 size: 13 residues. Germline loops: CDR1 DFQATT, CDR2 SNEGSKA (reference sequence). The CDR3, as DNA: TGCAGTTCTAGGGAGCCCCCCGGTAATGAGCAGTTCTTC. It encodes CSSREPPGNEQFF.

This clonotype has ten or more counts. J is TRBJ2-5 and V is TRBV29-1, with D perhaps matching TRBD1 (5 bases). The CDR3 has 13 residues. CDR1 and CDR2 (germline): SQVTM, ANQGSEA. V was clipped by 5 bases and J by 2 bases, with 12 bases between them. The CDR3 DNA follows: TGCAGCGTTTCCCAGGGCATACAAGAGACCCAGTACTTC. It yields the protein CSVSQGIQETQYF.

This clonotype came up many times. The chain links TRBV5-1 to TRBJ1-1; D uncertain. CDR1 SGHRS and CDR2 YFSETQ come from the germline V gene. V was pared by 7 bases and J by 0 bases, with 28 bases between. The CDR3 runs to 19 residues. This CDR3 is CASRPFTDIFLLMNTEAFF. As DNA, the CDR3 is TGCGCCAGCCGACCTTTTACAGATATCTTTCTTCTTATGAACACTGAAGCTTTCTTT.

The CDR3: CASNVRGAGAGGETQYF. The CDR3 DNA sequence: TGTGCCAGCAACGTGAGAGGGGCCGGGGCTGGGGGAGAGACCCAGTACTTC. V is TRBV5-6 and J is TRBJ2-5; D tentatively reads TRBD1 or TRBD2 (5 bases each). Germline values: CDR1 SGHDT, CDR2 YYEEEE. Trimming took off 6 bases at V and 4 bases at J, with 25 bases between the two ends. This CDR3 is 17 amino acids long.